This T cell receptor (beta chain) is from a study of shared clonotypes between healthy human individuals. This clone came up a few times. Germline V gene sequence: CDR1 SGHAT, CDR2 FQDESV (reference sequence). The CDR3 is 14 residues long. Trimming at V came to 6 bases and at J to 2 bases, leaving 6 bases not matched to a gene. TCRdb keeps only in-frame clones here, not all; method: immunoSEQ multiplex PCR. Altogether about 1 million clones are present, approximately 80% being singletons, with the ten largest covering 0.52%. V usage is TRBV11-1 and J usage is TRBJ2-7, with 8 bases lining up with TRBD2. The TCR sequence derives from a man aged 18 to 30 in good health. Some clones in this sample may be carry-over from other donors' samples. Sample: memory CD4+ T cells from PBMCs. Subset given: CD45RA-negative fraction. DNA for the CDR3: TGTGCCAGCAGTTTCACTAGCGGCCCCTACGAGCAGTACTTC. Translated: CASSFTSGPYEQYF.